This entry lists 22 T cell receptor beta chains sequenced from one sample in a study of Graves' ophthalmopathy and Graves' hyperthyroidism. TCR beta CDR3 amplification used RNA transcripts. HTBI primers were used in a first-round RT-PCR, which preceded a second-round multiplex PCR. TCRdb fed the multiplex PCR reads into MiXCR, producing one record per CDR3 protein. Here the sample spans about 380,000 distinct CDR3 sequences, 15% being singletons. The sequenced sample was peripheral blood. The receptors here all came from a woman under 30 with stable Graves' hyperthyroidism.

This clonotype was recorded at least ten times. V and J are TRBV19 and TRBJ1-1, with 7 nucleotides matching TRBD1. CDR3 size: 14 residues. V lost 4 bases and J lost 5; bases outside the gene matches: 7. CDR1 is LNHDA and CDR2 is SQIVND in the germline V gene (reference sequence). The CDR3 loop is CASSTPTGRTEAFF. The DNA of the CDR3 is TGTGCCAGTAGTACCCCGACAGGGAGAACTGAAGCTTTCTTT.

This clonotype was recorded many times. J is TRBJ2-5 and V is TRBV6-1; TRBD2 matches 9 bases. The CDR3 is 15 amino acids. V dropped 3 bases and J dropped 4; count of bases not matched to a gene: 6. Germline CDR1 and CDR2: MNHNS and SASEGT. The CDR3 DNA is TGTGCCAGCAGTGATCGGGCGGGGGGGGTAGAGACCCAGTACTTC. Residues: CASSDRAGGVETQYF.

This clonotype was counted many times. The chain uses TRBV7-2 and TRBJ2-7; D is undetermined. This CDR3 spans 14 amino acids. Per the germline V gene, CDR1 is SGHTA and CDR2 is FQGNSA. With 0 bases removed from V and 2 bases from J, the gap between germline ends came to 8 bases. This chain's CDR3 is CASSLARVTYEQYF. The DNA for the CDR3 is TGTGCCAGCAGCTTAGCCAGAGTAACCTACGAGCAGTACTTC.

V is TRBV20-1 and J is TRBJ2-5; possible D gene TRBD1, 7 bases. This CDR3 contains 14 residues. Germline V CDR1 and CDR2: DFQATT, SNEGSKA (reference sequence). V lost 4 bases and J 3 bases, leaving 15 bases between the germline ends. CDR3 sequence reads: CSATSARGEETQYF. In DNA, the CDR3 is TGCAGTGCTACATCGGCCAGGGGGGAAGAGACCCAGTACTTC.

In this sample, this clonotype turned up many times. This rearrangement joins TRBV6-2 or TRBV6-3 to TRBJ1-5; D not certain. CDR3 length: 14 residues. The V end was cut by 4 bases, the J end by 4 bases, with 11 bases between. The V gene's germline CDR1 is MNHEY and CDR2 SVGEGT. The CDR3 region is CASSFPGINQPQHF. The CDR3 nucleotides are TGTGCCAGCAGTTTCCCCGGGATTAATCAGCCCCAGCATTTT.

This clonotype has at least ten counts. The chain uses TRBV5-1 and TRBJ2-5; D unresolved. CDR1 is SGHRS and CDR2 is YFSETQ in the germline V gene. This CDR3 comprises 14 residues. Trimming shortened V by 2 bases and J by 5 bases, and 13 bases separated the two germline ends. CDR3 amino acids: CASSFEPPSETQYF. The CDR3 coding sequence is TGCGCCAGCAGCTTCGAGCCCCCGAGTGAGACCCAGTACTTC.

A few counts support this clonotype. V usage is TRBV6-1 and J usage is TRBJ2-5, with 9 bases fitting TRBD1. This CDR3 has 15 residues. Germline V gene sequence: CDR1 MNHNS, CDR2 SASEGT. Trimming took 6 bases from V and 4 from J; bases not matched to a gene: 9. CDR3 nucleotide sequence: TGTGCCAGCAGCAAGGGACAGGGATTAGGAGAGACCCAGTACTTC. Its protein is CASSKGQGLGETQYF.

This clonotype was counted at least ten times. The chain is built from TRBV7-9 and TRBJ2-5; 7 bases line up with TRBD1. Germline V gene data show CDR1 as SEHNR and CDR2 as FQNEAQ (reference sequence). V lost 3 bases, J lost 0 bases, and 4 bases stayed unmatched. The length of the CDR3 is 15 residues. CDR3 amino acids: CASSLGQKYQETQYF. For the CDR3, the DNA is TGTGCCAGCAGCTTGGGACAGAAGTACCAAGAGACCCAGTACTTC.

This chain connects TRBV5-1 to TRBJ2-5, with 7 bases that match TRBD1. Germline assignment: CDR1 SGHRS and CDR2 YFSETQ. This CDR3 contains 13 residues. The junction had 5 bases not matched to a gene; V was cut back by 4 bases and J by 5 bases. CDR3 amino acids: CASSVTGPETQYF. The CDR3 bases are TGCGCCAGCAGCGTGACAGGGCCGGAGACCCAGTACTTC.

The count of this clonotype is one. The chain recombines TRBV2 with TRBJ1-5, with unresolved D. The germline CDR1 and CDR2 sequences are SNHLY and FYNNEI. The ends were cut back, 7 bases at V and 0 bases at J, with 10 bases in the middle. The CDR3 is made up of 14 amino acids. The CDR3 coding sequence is TGTGCCAGCAAGCCGACCTTTAGCAATCAGCCCCAGCATTTT. Its translation: CASKPTFSNQPQHF. Full variable domain (remainder filled in from reference TRBV2 and TRBJ1-5): EPEVTQTPSHQVTQMGQEVILRCVPISNHLYFYWYRQILGQKVEFLVSFYNNEISEKSEIFDDQFSVERPDGSNFTLKIRSTKLEDSAMYFCASKPTFSNQPQHFGDGTRLSIL.

This clonotype was seen only a few times. This chain's CDR3 is CASSFDPPGLGTEAFF. The CDR3 coding sequence is TGTGCCAGCAGCTTCGACCCCCCGGGCTTGGGGACTGAAGCTTTCTTT. This chain joins TRBV11-1 and TRBJ1-1; D is uncertain. There are 16 residues in the CDR3. The V end was cut by 3 bases, the J end by 5 bases, with 19 bases between. Germline V gene data show CDR1 as SGHAT and CDR2 as FQDESV (reference sequence).

The table lists this clonotype with a few counts. This chain links TRBV7-2 with TRBJ2-7, with 7 positions matching TRBD1. The V and J ends lost 6 bases and 6 bases, in that order; junction bases with no gene match: 5. The CDR3 sequence is 12 residues long. Germline V lookup: CDR1 SGHTA, CDR2 FQGNSA. The CDR3 DNA reads as TGTGCCAGCAGAAGACAGGGTTCCGAGCAGTACTTC. Residues: CASRRQGSEQYF.

This chain links TRBV29-1 with TRBJ2-4; perhaps D is TRBD1 or TRBD2 (5 bases each). The CDR3 extends over 14 amino acids. The V end was cut by 6 bases, the J end by 0 bases, with 12 bases between. Germline values: CDR1 SQVTM, CDR2 ANQGSEA. This CDR3 is CSVRDALAKNIQYF. CDR3 nucleotide sequence: TGCAGCGTCAGGGACGCGCTAGCCAAAAACATTCAGTACTTC.

The table lists this clonotype with a few counts. This rearrangement joins TRBV3-1 to TRBJ2-5; D possibly matches TRBD1 or TRBD2 (5 bases each). In germline, CDR1 is LGHDT, CDR2 YNNKEL (reference sequence). The CDR3 covers 17 residues. Deletions cut 3 bases from V and 1 base from J, with 18 bases between. The chain's CDR3 is CASSQEPGRMFQETQYF. The CDR3 bases are TGTGCCAGCAGCCAGGAGCCGGGACGAATGTTCCAAGAGACCCAGTACTTC.

This clonotype was seen only a few times. The J gene is TRBJ2-2, the V gene TRBV4-2; D remains ambiguous. Germline assignment: CDR1 LGHNA and CDR2 YNFKEQ. CDR3 size: 16 residues. V was trimmed by 0 bases and J by 8 bases, leaving 16 bases between them. The CDR3 DNA sequence: TGTGCCAGCAGCCAAGATGGCGCCGAGCAGTGGGGGGAGCTGTTTTTT. Its translation: CASSQDGAEQWGELFF.

This clonotype was counted ten times or more. The genes are TRBV4-2 and TRBJ2-7; D not resolved. Trimming removed 5 bases from V and 5 bases from J, with 13 bases in between. Germline CDR1 reads LGHNA; CDR2 reads YNFKEQ. The CDR3 has 13 amino acids. The CDR3 loop is CASSFSRTNEQYF. CDR3 in DNA: TGTGCCAGCAGCTTTTCGAGGACGAACGAGCAGTACTTC.

At least ten counts were recorded for this clonotype. J is TRBJ2-7 and V is TRBV5-1, with D possibly TRBD1 on 5 matching bases. V lost 0 bases, J lost 6 bases, and 13 bases lay in between. The CDR3 has 14 residues. Germline CDR1 reads SGHRS; CDR2 reads YFSETQ. This CDR3 is CASSLEVPGFEQYF. The CDR3 DNA reads as TGCGCCAGCAGCTTGGAGGTACCAGGGTTCGAGCAGTACTTC.

This clonotype was recorded many times. V gene TRBV10-3 combines with J gene TRBJ2-7, with D possibly TRBD1 on 6 matching bases. Germline V gives CDR1 ENHRY, CDR2 SYGVKD. Trimming took 9 bases from V and 2 from J, leaving 14 bases between them. The CDR3 length is 13 residues. CDR3 region: CAIRTENTYEQYF. The CDR3 nucleotides read TGTGCCATAAGGACAGAGAACACCTACGAGCAGTACTTC.

This chain uses TRBV7-2 with TRBJ1-1; TRBD1 matches at 8 bases. The V gene end was trimmed by 5 bases and the J gene end by 4 bases; junction bases not matched to a gene: 6. The CDR3 is 14 amino acids. Germline CDR1 and CDR2: SGHTA and FQGNSA. This CDR3 reads CASSGQGRSTEAFF. The CDR3 region has the DNA TGTGCCAGCAGCGGACAGGGACGAAGCACTGAAGCTTTCTTT. Together with reference TRBV7-2 and TRBJ1-1, the CDR3 gives the full variable domain: GAGVSQSPSNKVTEKGKDVELRCDPISGHTALYWYRQSLGQGLEFLIYFQGNSAPDKSGLPSDRFSAERTGGSVSTLTIQRTQQEDSAVYLCASSGQGRSTEAFFGQGTRLTVV.

This clonotype was observed at least ten times. The rearrangement uses TRBV7-3 and TRBJ1-6; D not resolved. There are 13 residues in the CDR3. The germline V and J ends were trimmed by 1 base and 8 bases, with 6 bases remaining between them. Germline CDR1 and CDR2: SGHTA and FQGTGA. The CDR3 reads CASSLNVHSPLHF. DNA of the CDR3: TGTGCCAGCAGCTTAAACGTCCATTCACCCCTCCACTTT. Filled out from reference TRBV7-3 and TRBJ1-6, the complete variable domain reads GAGVSQTPSNKVTEKGKYVELRCDPISGHTALYWYRQSLGQGPEFLIYFQGTGAADDSGLPNDRFFAVRPEGSVSTLKIQRTERGDSAVYLCASSLNVHSPLHFGNGTRLTVT.

The count of this clonotype is one. Given a much more abundant clone one base away, this may be a read error. The CDR3 does not close with the conserved phenylalanine or tryptophan, likely indicating a read error. The chain carries TRBV25-1 and TRBJ2-7, with 9 positions matching TRBD2. Unmatched junction bases numbered 5, after V lost 3 bases and J lost 2 bases. The V gene's germline CDR1 is MGHDK and CDR2 SYGVNS. The CDR3 extends over 15 amino acids. The CDR3 region has the DNA TGTGCCAGCAGTGAGGCCGGCGGGGGGGCCTACGAGCAGTACTAC. Protein product: CASSEAGGGAYEQYY.

This chain connects TRBV15 to TRBJ1-1; 9 nucleotides align to TRBD1. The CDR3 sequence is 16 residues long. The germline CDR1 and CDR2 sequences are LNHNV and YYDKDF (reference sequence). The V and J ends lost 3 bases and 1 base, in that order; junction bases with no gene match: 6. DNA of the CDR3: TGTGCCACCAGCAGGGAATGGACAGGGGCGAACACTGAAGCTTTCTTT. This codes for CATSREWTGANTEAFF.